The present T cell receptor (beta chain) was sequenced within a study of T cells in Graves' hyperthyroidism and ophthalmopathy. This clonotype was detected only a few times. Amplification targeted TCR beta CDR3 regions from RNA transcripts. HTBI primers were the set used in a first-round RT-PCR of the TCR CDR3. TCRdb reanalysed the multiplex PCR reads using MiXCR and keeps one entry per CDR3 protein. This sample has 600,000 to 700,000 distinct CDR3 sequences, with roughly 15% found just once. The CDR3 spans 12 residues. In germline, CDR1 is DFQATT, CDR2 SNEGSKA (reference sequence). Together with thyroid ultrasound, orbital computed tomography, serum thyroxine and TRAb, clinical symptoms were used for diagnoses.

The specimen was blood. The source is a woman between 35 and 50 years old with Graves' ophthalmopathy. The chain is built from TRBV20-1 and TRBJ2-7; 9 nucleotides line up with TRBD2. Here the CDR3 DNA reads TGCAGGGTAGCGGGAGTTTTGGGCGAGCAGTACTTC. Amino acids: CRVAGVLGEQYF.